This TCR beta chain was sequenced in a study of CD8+ T cells in alopecia areata. Study findings and constraints: Normal scalp showed lower clonality than lesional scalp, especially alopecia totalis/universalis.

The authors extracted RNA and reverse transcribed it into cDNA as the sequencing template. Some clones are missing from TCRdb's copy, which holds only in-frame ones; the method was immunoSEQ multiplex PCR. The table lists 95,000 to 150,000 clones, about 50% of them singletons. The CDR3 runs 17 residues. Germline lookup yields CDR1 MGHDK and CDR2 SYGVNS. The V end lost 4 bases, the J end lost 2 bases, and 19 bases lay between the germline ends. Concerning this clone itself: Its antigen is undetermined.

CD4+ and CD8+ T cells were sorted from PBMCs. The specimen was NKG2D-low CD8+ T cells sorted from blood. This sequence was found in a human donor with alopecia areata. V gene TRBV25-1 combines with J gene TRBJ2-3, with D hard to call. The CDR3 reads CASSGEYRSSLTDTQYF. CDR3 nucleotides: TGTGCCAGCAGTGGTGAATACCGAAGCTCCCTCACAGATACGCAGTATTTT.